The T cell receptor (beta chain) described here comes from a study of blood T cell repertoires in COVID-19. Looking at the study overall: The analysed material was cDNA or gDNA that came from T cells, B-cell-depleted T cells, or PBMCs.

Authors' methods: Amplification of reference gene primers was used by the study to estimate nucleated cell counts. The table came from immunoSEQ multiplex PCR; TCRdb's copy has only in-frame clones and leaves some out. V and J calls and clone size follow that table, whereas D and trimming were derived from the DNA. The data show roughly 160,000 clones, more than 85% seen once. This CDR3 contains 13 residues. J lost 6 bases, V lost 4 bases, and 6 bases had no gene match. Germline V gives CDR1 SEHNR, CDR2 FQNEAQ (reference sequence). The specimen sequenced was peripheral blood. The sequence came from a middle-aged man with acute or convalescent COVID-19. The gene calls are TRBV7-9 and TRBJ2-7; the match to TRBD1 covers 7 bases. CDR3 region: CASSSTGLGEQYF. The CDR3 DNA is TGTGCCAGCAGCTCGACAGGGCTTGGCGAGCAGTACTTC.